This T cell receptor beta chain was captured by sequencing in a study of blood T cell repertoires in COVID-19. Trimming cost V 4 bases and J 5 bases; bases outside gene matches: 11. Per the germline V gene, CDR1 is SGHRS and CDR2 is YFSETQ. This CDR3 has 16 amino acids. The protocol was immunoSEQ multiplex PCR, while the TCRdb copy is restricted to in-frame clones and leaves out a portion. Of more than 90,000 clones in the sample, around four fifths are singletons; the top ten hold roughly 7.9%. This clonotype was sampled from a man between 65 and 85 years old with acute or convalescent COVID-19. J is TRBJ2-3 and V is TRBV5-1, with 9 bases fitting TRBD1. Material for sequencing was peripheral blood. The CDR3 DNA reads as TGCGCCAGCAGCCCGTTGGACAGGGGCACGGGAGATACGCAGTATTTT. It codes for CASSPLDRGTGDTQYF.